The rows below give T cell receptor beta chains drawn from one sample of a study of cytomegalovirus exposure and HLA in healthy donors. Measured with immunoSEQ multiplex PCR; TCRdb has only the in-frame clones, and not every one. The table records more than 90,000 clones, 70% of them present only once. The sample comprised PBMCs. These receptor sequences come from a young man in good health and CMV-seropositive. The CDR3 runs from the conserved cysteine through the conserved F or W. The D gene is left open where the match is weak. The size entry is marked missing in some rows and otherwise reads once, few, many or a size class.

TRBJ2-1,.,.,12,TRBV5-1,TGCGCCAGCAGCTTAAGGCGGGATGAGCAGTTCTTC,CASSLRRDEQFF
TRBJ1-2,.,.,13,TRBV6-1,TGTGCCGGTTCGGTAGGGGCAGGCTATGGCTACACCTTC,CAGSVGAGYGYTF
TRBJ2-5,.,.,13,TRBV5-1,TGCGCCAGCGTCCCGGACTCTCAAGAGACCCAGTACTTC,CASVPDSQETQYF
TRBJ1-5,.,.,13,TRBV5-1,TGCGCCAGCAGCTTGCGGGGGAATCAGCCCCAGCATTTT,CASSLRGNQPQHF
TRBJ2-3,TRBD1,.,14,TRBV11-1,TGTGCCAGCAGCTTAGGGGGACAGGGGGATACGCAGTATTTT,CASSLGGQGDTQYF
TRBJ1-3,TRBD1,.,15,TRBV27,TGTGCCAGCAGTTATAAGAGGACAGGGGGCGCCGCCATATATTTT,CASSYKRTGGAAIYF
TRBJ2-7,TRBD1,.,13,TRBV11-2,TGTGCCAGCAGCTTAGGGACAGGGTGGGAGCAGTACTTC,CASSLGTGWEQYF
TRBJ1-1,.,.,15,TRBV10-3,TGTGCCATCAAAATTCAATACGACAGGAACACTGAAGCTTTCTTT,CAIKIQYDRNTEAFF
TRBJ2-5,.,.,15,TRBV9,TGTGCCAGCAGCGTAGCAGCAGGATGGCGAGAGACCCAGTACTTC,CASSVAAGWRETQYF
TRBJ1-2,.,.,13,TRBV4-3,TGCGCCAGCAGCCCCGAGTTCCTCTATGGCTACACCTTC,CASSPEFLYGYTF
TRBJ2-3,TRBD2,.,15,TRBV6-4,TGTGCCAGCAGTGTGGATAGCGGGTTCACAGATACGCAGTATTTT,CASSVDSGFTDTQYF
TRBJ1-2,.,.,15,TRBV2,TGTGCCAGCAGCCCCACTCGGGGGACCCCAGCTATCTACACCTTC,CASSPTRGTPAIYTF
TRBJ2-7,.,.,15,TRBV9,TGTGCCAGCAGCGTAGAAGGAGCTTCTCGCTACGAGCAGTACTTC,CASSVEGASRYEQYF
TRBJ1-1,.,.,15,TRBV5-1,TGCGCCAGCAGCTTGACAAGGCCAGGAGGCACTGAAGCTTTCTTT,CASSLTRPGGTEAFF
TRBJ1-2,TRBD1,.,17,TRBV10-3,TGTGCCATCAGTGAGTCGTCTACAGGGGAAGCTAACTATGGCTACACCTTC,CAISESSTGEANYGYTF
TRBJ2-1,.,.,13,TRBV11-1,TGTGCCAGCACGCGTAGCTCCTACAATGAGCAGTTCTTC,CASTRSSYNEQFF
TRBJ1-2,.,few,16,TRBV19,TGTGCCAGTAGCTTTTCGGGAAGGCAAGCTAACTATGGCTACACCTTC,CASSFSGRQANYGYTF
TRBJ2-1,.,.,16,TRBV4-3,TGCGCCAGCAGCCAAGAGGGGCTAGCGAAAGAGAATGAGCAGTTCTTC,CASSQEGLAKENEQFF
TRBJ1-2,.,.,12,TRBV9,TGTGCCAGCAGCGTAGAGAGCGAAAGACCAAACTTC,CASSVESERPNF
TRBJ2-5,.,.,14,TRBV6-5,TGTGCCAGCAGTTGGAGCCCGTACCAAGAGACCCAGTACTTC,CASSWSPYQETQYF
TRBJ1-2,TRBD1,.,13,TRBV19,TGTGCCAGTAGCCACGGACAGGGGTTTGGCTACACCTTC,CASSHGQGFGYTF
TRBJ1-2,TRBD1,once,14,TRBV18,TGTGCCAGCTCACCAGTGCAGGGGGCCTATGGCTACACCTTC,CASSPVQGAYGYTF
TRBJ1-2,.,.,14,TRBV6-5,TGTGCCAGCAGTCAGACCGACGGCGCGGGGGGCTACACCTTC,CASSQTDGAGGYTF
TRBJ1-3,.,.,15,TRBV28,TGTGCCAGCAGTTCGGGAACAGGGTATGGAAACACCATATATTTT,CASSSGTGYGNTIYF
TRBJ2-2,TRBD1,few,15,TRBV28,TGTGCCAGCAGGTCCGGACAGGGGTCCGACGGGGAGCTGTTTTTT,CASRSGQGSDGELFF
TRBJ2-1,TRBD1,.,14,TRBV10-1,TGCGCCAGCGCCCGGGACAGGTCCTTAAATGAGCAGTTCTTC,CASARDRSLNEQFF
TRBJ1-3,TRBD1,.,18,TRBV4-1,TGCGCCAGCAGCCAAGAAGAGGGGACAGGTCGAAGTGGAAACACCATATATTTT,CASSQEEGTGRSGNTIYF
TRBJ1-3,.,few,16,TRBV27,TGTGCCAGCAGTTTTTTCGCAGGGTTCTCTGGAAACACCATATATTTT,CASSFFAGFSGNTIYF
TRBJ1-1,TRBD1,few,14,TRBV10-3,TGTGCCATCAGTGCGGGACAGCTGAACACTGAAGCTTTCTTT,CAISAGQLNTEAFF
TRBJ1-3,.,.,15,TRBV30,TGTGCCTGGAGTAAAGACAGAGCCTCTGGAAACACCATATATTTT,CAWSKDRASGNTIYF
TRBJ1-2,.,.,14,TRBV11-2,TGTGCCAGCAGCTTCGAGGGATCAGCCTATGGCTACACCTTC,CASSFEGSAYGYTF
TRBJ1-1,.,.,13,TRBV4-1,TGCGCCAGCAGGGAGGGGTTCGACACTGAAGCTTTCTTT,CASREGFDTEAFF
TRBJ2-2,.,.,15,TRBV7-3,TGTGCCAGCAGTCCCGGATCAGGGAACACCGGGGAGCTGTTTTTT,CASSPGSGNTGELFF
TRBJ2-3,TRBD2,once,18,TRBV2,TGTGCCACCGGAGGTAGGCTCTCACTAGCGGGGGGAGCAGATACGCAGTATTTT,CATGGRLSLAGGADTQYF
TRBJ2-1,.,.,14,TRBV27,TGTGCCAGCGCCCCGGGTGGTAACTACAATGAGCAGTTCTTC,CASAPGGNYNEQFF
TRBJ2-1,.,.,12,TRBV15,TGTGCCACCAGCTCCGAGGCTAGACGGCAGTTCTTC,CATSSEARRQFF
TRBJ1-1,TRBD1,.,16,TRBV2,TGTGCCAGCAGTGAAGTTCAGACAGGGGGGGGAACTGAAGCTTTCTTT,CASSEVQTGGGTEAFF
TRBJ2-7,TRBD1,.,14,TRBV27,TGTGCCAGCAGTTTTTTGGGACAGTCCTACGAGCAGTACTTC,CASSFLGQSYEQYF
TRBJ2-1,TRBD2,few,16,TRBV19,TGTGCCAGTAGTGAGTCGGCGGGAGTCACCTACAATGAGCAGTTCTTC,CASSESAGVTYNEQFF
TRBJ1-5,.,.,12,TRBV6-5,TGTGCCAGCAAAGGCGGTAATCAGCCCCAGCATTTT,CASKGGNQPQHF
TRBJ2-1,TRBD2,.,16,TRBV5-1,TGCGCCAGCAGCTTCTTTGGGACTAGCGGGAAGGGTGAGCAGTTCTTC,CASSFFGTSGKGEQFF
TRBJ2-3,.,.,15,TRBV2,TGTGCCAGCAGTGAACGGGGGAAAACGCGTGATACGCAGTATTTT,CASSERGKTRDTQYF
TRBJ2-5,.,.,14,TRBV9,TGTGCCAGCAGCGGGGAGGTAAGGGGAGAGACCCAGTACTTC,CASSGEVRGETQYF
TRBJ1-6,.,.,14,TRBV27,TGTGCCAGCAGTTTAAGCCTATATAATTCACCCCTCCACTTT,CASSLSLYNSPLHF
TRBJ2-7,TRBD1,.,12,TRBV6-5,TGTGCCAGCACTCAGGGGGCAGGCGAGCAGTACTTC,CASTQGAGEQYF
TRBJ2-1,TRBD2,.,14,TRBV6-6,TGTGCCAGCACTCAAAGCGGGAGGGCCTATGAGCAGTTCTTC,CASTQSGRAYEQFF
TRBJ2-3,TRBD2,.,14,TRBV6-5,TGTGCCAGCAGTCCGACTAGCGGCACAGATACGCAGTATTTT,CASSPTSGTDTQYF
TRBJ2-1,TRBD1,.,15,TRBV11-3,TGTGCCAGCAGCTTGTGGACAGGGGCGTACAATGAGCAGTTCTTC,CASSLWTGAYNEQFF